This T cell receptor beta chain was recovered during a study of spatial heterogeneity in lung cancer. Across the study: Raw sequencing reads included, on average, more than eight appearances of each unique TCR and UMI combination.

Study-wide results and caveats: Ubiquitous expanded tumor TCRs showed up in blood more at resection than follow-up.

This clonotype has ten or more counts. The antigen remains unidentified. Time point here: sample taken at primary tumor resection. Tumor, nontumor lung or frozen PBMC supplied whole RNA, sequenced without sorting. Patients with untreated early-stage non-small cell lung cancer, numbering 72, were the donors. The presence of a unique molecular identifier marked each TCR cDNA molecule. TCRdb fed the 5' RACE reads into MiXCR, producing one record per CDR3 protein. The sample has 23,000 or so distinct CDR3 sequences, 4% to 6% seen once. This CDR3 has 16 amino acids. Germline assignment: CDR1 MNHEY and CDR2 SVGEGT. The trim removed 5 bases at V and 1 base at J, leaving 7 bases unmatched.

The sample in question was PBMCs, obtained at surgery. This chain connects TRBV6-2 or TRBV6-3 to TRBJ2-4; 8 bases are a match to TRBD1. This receptor was obtained from a male donor with early-stage non-small cell lung cancer. The CDR3 DNA reads TGTGCCAGCAGTAACCGACAGGGGTTGGCCAAAAACATTCAGTACTTC. Translated: CASSNRQGLAKNIQYF.